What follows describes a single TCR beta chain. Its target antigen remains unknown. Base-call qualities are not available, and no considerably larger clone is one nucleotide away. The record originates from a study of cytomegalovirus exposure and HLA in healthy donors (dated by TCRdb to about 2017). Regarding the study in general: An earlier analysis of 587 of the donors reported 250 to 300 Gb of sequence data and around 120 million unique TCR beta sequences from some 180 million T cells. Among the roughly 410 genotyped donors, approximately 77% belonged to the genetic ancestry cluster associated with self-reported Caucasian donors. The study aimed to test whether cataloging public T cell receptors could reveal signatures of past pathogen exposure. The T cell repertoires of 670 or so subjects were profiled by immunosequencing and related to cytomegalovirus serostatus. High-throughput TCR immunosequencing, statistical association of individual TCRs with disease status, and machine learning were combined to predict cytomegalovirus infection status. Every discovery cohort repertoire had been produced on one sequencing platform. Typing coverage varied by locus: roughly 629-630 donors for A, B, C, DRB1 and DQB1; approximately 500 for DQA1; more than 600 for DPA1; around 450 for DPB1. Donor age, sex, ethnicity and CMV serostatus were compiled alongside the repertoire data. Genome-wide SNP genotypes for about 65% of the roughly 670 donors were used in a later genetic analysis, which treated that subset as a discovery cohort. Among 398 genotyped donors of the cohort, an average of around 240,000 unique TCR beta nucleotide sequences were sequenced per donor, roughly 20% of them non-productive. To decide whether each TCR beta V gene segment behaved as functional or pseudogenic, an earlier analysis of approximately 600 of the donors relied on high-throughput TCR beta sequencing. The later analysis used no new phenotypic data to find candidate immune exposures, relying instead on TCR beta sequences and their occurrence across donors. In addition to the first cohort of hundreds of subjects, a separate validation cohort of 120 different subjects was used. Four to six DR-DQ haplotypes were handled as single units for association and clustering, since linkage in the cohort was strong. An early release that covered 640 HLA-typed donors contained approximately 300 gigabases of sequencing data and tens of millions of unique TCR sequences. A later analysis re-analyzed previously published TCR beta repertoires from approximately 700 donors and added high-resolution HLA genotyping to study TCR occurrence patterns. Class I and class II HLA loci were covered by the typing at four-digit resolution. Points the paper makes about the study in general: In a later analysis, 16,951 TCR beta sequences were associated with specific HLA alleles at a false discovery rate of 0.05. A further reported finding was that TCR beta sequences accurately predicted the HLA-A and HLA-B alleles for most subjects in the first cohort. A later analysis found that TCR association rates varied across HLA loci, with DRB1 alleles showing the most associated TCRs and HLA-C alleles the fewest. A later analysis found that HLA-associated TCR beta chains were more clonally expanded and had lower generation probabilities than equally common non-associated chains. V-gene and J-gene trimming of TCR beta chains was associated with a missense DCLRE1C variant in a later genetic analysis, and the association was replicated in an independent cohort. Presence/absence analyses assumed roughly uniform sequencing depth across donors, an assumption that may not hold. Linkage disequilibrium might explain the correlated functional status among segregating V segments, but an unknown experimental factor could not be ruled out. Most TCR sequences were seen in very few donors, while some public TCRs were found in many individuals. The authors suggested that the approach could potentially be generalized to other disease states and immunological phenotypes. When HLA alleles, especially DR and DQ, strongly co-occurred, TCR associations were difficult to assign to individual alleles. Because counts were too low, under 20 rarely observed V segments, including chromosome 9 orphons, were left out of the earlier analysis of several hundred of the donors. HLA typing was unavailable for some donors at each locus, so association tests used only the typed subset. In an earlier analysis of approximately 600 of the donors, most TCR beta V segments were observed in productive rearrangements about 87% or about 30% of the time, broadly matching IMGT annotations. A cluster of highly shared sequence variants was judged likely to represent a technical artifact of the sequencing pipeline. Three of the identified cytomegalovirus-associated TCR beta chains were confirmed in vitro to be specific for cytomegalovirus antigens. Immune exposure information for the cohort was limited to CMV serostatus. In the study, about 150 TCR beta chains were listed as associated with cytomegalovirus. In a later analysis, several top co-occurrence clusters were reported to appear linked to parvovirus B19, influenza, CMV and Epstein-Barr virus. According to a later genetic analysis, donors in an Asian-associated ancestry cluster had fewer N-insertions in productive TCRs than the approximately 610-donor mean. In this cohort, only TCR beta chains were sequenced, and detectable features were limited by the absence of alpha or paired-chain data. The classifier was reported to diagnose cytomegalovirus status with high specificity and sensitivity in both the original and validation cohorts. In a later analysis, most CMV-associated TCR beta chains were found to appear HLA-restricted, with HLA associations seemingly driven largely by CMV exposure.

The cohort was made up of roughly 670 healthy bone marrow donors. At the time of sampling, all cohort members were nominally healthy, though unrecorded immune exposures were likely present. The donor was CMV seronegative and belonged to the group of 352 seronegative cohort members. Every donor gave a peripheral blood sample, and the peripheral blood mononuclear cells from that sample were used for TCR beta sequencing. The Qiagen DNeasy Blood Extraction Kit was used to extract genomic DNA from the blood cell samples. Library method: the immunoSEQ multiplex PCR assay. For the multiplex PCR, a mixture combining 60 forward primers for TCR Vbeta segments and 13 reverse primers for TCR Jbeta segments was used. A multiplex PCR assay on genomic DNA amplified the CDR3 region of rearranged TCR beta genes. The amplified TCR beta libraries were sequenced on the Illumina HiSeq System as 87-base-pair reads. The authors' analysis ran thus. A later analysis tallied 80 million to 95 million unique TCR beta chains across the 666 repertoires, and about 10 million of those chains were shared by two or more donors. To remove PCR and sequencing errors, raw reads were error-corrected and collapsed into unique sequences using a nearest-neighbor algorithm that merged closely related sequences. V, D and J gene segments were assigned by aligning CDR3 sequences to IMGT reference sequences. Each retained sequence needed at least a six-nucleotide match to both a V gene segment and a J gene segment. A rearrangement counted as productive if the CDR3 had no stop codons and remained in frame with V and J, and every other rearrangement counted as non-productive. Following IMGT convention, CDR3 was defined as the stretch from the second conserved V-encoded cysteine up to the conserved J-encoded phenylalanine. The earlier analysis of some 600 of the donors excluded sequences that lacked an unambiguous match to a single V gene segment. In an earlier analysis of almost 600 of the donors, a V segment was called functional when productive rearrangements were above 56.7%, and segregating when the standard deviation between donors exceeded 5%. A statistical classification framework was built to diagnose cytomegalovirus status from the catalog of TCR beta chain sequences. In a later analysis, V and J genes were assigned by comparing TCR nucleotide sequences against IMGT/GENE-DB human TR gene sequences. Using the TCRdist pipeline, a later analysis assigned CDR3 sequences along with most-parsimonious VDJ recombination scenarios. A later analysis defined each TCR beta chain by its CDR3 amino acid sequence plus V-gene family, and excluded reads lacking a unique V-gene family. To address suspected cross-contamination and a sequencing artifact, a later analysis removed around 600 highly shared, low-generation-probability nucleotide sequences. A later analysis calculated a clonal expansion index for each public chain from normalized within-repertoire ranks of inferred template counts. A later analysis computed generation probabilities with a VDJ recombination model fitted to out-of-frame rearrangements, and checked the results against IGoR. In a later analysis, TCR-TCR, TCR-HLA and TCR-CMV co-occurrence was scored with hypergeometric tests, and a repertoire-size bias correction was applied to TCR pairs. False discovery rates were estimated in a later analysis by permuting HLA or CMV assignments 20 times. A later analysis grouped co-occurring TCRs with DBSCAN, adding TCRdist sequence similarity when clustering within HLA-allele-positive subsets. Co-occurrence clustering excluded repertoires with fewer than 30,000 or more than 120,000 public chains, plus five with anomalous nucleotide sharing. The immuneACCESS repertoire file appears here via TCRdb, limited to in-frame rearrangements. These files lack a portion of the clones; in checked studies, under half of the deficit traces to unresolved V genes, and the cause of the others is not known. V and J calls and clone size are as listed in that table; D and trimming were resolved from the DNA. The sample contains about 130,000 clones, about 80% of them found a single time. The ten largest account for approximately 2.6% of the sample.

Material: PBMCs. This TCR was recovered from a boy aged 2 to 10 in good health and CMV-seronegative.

The sequenced DNA: TGTGCCAGCAGCTTTAGCGGGGGGGCAGTAGAGACCCAGTACTTC. It translates to CASSFSGGAVETQYF. The rearrangement combines TRBV5-5 with TRBJ2-5; 11 central bases correspond to TRBD2. V trim: 2 bases; J trim: 4 bases; unmatched bases: 4. The CDR3, from cysteine to phenylalanine, totals 15 residues. CDR3 DNA only is kept here, 45 bases in frame from base 1. CDR1 is given as SGHKS and CDR2 as YYEKEE, both from the germline V gene (reference sequence).